A selection of T cell receptor beta chains follows, all from one sample in a study of CD8 T cells in ankylosing spondylitis. TCRdb re-derived calls from the 5' RACE reads in MiXCR, one entry per CDR3 protein. The sample contains 150,000 to 200,000 distinct CDR3 sequences, 11% of which appear only once. Sequencing used blood, either unsorted or a sorted T cell fraction (not recorded which). These TCRs come from a male donor with ankylosing spondylitis or in good health (not recorded which). Both conserved end residues are part of each CDR3.

J: TRBJ1-3
V: TRBV14
length: 15
CDR3: CASSLQFGGGNTIYF

J: TRBJ2-3
V: TRBV20-1
length: 15
CDR3: CSARSSQRGGDTQYF

J: TRBJ2-2
V: TRBV30
length: 14
CDR3: CAWSKIANTGELFF

J: TRBJ2-5
V: TRBV5-1
length: 13
CDR3: CASSLQGTETQYF

J: TRBJ2-7
V: TRBV10-3
length: 15
CDR3: CAISEPGLDSTQQYF

J: TRBJ2-1
V: TRBV20-1
length: 17
CDR3: CSASPQGMYVSYNEQFF

J: TRBJ2-5
V: TRBV11-2
length: 14
CDR3: CASSLDGHQETQYF

J: TRBJ2-5
V: TRBV6-1
length: 13
CDR3: CATSLGARETQYF

J: TRBJ2-1
V: TRBV4-2
length: 14
CDR3: CASSQEASESEQFF

J: TRBJ2-7
V: TRBV9
length: 14
CDR3: CASSVGQGIHEQYF

J: TRBJ2-3
V: TRBV5-1
length: 16
CDR3: CASSPGDRGSTDTQYF

J: TRBJ2-3
V: TRBV20-1
length: 15
CDR3: CSALSGGASTDTQYF

J: TRBJ1-4
V: TRBV11-2
length: 16
CDR3: CASSSTGSGANEKLFF

J: TRBJ2-1
V: TRBV3-1
length: 15
CDR3: CASSQSTGSYNEQFF

J: TRBJ2-7
V: TRBV14
length: 12
CDR3: CASSRTGYEQYF

J: TRBJ2-5
V: TRBV7-7
length: 14
CDR3: CASSLGTMVETQYF

J: TRBJ2-6
V: TRBV18
length: 14
CDR3: CASSRGEGANVLTF

J: TRBJ2-7
V: TRBV6-1
length: 14
CDR3: CASRNQGAPREQYF

J: TRBJ2-1
V: TRBV12-3/TRBV12-4
length: 12
CDR3: CASSLGLARQFF

J: TRBJ1-5
V: TRBV6-1
length: 12
CDR3: CASSEGQRPQHF

J: TRBJ2-1
V: TRBV28
length: 14
CDR3: CASRGGISYNEQFF

J: TRBJ2-2
V: TRBV6-5
length: 15
CDR3: CASSSGPTNTGELFF

J: TRBJ2-6
V: TRBV4-3
length: 16
CDR3: CASSQDQLAGANVLTF

J: TRBJ1-2
V: TRBV20-1
length: 14
CDR3: CSARGVEGNYGYTF

J: TRBJ2-2
V: TRBV3-1
length: 15
CDR3: CASKATSGNHGELFF

J: TRBJ1-1
V: TRBV6-5
length: 14
CDR3: CASSYERLNTEAFF

J: TRBJ1-1
V: TRBV9
length: 13
CDR3: CASSERGYTEAFF

J: TRBJ2-3
V: TRBV7-9
length: 16
CDR3: CASSFPGPGGADTQYF

J: TRBJ1-1
V: TRBV20-1
length: 13
CDR3: CSARSTGGGLAFF

J: TRBJ2-1
V: TRBV12-3/TRBV12-4
length: 18
CDR3: CASSLTRDRGDRGNEQFF

J: TRBJ2-3
V: TRBV27
length: 15
CDR3: CASSSLGQGADTQYF